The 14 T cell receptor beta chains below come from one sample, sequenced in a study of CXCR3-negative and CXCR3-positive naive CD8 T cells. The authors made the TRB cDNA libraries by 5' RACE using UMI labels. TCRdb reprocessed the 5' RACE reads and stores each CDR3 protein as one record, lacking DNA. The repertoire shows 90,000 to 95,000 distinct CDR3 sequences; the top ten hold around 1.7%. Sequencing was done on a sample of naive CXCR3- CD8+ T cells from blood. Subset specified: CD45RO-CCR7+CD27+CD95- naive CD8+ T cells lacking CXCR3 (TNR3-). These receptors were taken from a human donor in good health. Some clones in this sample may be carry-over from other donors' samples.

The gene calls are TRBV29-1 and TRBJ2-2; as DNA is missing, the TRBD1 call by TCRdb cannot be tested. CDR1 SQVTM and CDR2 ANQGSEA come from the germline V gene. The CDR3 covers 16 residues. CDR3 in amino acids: CSVALRGAENTGELFF.

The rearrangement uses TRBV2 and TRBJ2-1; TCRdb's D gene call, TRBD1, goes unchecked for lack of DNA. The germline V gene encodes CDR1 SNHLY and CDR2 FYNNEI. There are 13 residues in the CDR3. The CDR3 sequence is CASSASGYNEQFF.

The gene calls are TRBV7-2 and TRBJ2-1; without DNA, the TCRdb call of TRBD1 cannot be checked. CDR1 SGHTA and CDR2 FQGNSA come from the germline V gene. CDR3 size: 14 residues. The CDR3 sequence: CASSLASGGHEQFF.

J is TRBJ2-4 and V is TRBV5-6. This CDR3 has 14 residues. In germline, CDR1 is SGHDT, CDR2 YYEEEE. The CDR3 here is CASSFEPQGNIQYF.

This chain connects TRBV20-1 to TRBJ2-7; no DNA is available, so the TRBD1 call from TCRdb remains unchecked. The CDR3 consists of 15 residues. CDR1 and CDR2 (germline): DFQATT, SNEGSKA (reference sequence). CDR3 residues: CSARLTGTGTYEQYF.

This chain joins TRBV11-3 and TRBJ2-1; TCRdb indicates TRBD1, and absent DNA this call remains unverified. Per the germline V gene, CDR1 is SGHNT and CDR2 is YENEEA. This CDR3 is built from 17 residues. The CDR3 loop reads CASSLLGRGGVNNEQFF.

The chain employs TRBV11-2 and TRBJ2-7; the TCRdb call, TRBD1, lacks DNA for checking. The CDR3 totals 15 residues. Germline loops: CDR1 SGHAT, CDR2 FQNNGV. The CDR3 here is CASSPTPSPTYEQYF.

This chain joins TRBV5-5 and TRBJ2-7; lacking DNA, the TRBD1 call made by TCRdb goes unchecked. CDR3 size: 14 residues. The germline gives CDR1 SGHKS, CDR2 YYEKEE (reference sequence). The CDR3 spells CASSPPGASYEQYF.

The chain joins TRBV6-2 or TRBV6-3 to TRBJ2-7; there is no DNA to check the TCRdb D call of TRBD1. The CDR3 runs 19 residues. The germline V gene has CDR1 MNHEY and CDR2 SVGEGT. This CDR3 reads CASSATPGTGVLTYYEQYF.

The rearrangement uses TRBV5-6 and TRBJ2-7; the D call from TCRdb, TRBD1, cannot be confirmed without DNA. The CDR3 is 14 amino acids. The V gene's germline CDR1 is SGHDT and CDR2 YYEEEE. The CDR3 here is CASSFSGQIYEQYF.

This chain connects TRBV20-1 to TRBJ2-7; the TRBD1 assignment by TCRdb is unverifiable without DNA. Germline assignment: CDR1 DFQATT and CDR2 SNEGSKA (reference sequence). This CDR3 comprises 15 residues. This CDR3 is CSARVQGGSSYEQYF.

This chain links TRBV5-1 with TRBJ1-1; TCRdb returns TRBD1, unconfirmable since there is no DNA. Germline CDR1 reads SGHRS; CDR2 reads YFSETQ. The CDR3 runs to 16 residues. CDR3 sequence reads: CASSLTGQGVNTEAFF.

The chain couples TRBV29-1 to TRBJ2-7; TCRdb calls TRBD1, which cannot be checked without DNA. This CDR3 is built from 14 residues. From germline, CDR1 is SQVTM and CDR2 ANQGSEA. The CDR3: CSVILGTGSYEQYF.

CDR3 region: CASSLIQARETQYF. The gene calls are TRBV7-9 and TRBJ2-5. CDR3 length equals 14 residues. Germline V gene data show CDR1 as SEHNR and CDR2 as FQNEAQ (reference sequence).